What follows is one T cell receptor (beta chain) and its context. Measured with immunoSEQ multiplex PCR; TCRdb has only the in-frame clones, and not every one. Of under 150,000 clones listed, about 91% are singletons. This sample was included in a study of control samples from healthy donors and cancer patients. Per germline, CDR1 SGDLS and CDR2 YYNGEE. CDR3 length equals 15 residues. Trimming cost V 0 bases and J 1 base, with 10 bases left between them. Sequenced: blood. This clonotype was sampled from a man between 35 and 55 years old in good health. The chain joins TRBV9 to TRBJ1-1; D gene ambiguous. The chain's CDR3 is CASSVGGPRNTEAFF. CDR3 sequence (DNA): TGTGCCAGCAGCGTAGGAGGTCCGAGGAACACTGAAGCTTTCTTT.